A single sample gave rise to the 3 T cell receptor beta chains below, sequenced in a study of vaccination effects on CD4 cells after COVID-19. Data came from immunoSEQ multiplex PCR; TCRdb stores just in-frame clones and leaves some out. The sample has about 68,000 clones; 80% are singletons. Antigen-specific CD4+ T cells were expanded (with viral peptide pools) by the ViraFEST assay ahead of sequencing. After roughly ten days in culture, the CD4+ T cells were isolated. Having tested negative for nucleocapsid antibodies, the vaccine recipients showed no prior SARS-CoV-2 infection. Their recognized antigens are unknown. Sequenced here: CD4+ T cells from PBMCs cultured with SARS-CoV-2 spike peptides, sampled before COVID-19 vaccination. The receptors derive from a human donor who received a COVID-19 vaccine.

The chain uses TRBV6-6 and TRBJ1-1; D is unclear. V was clipped by 8 bases and J by 4 bases, with 11 bases between them. The CDR3 has 12 amino acids. Germline-derived CDR1 and CDR2 are MNHNY and SVGAGI (reference sequence). The CDR3 loop reads CASRQRSTEAFF. The CDR3 nucleotides read TGTGCCAGCCGGCAGCGTAGCACTGAAGCTTTCTTT.

The genes are TRBV5-4 and TRBJ2-5; TRBD2 aligns across 14 bases. The CDR3 runs to 16 residues. V was pared by 3 bases and J by 2 bases, with 3 bases of the junction left unmatched. Germline V CDR1 and CDR2: SGHNT, YYREEE (reference sequence). The chain's CDR3 is CASSSRTSGGQETQYF. Written as DNA, the CDR3 is TGTGCCAGCAGCTCTCGGACTAGCGGGGGGCAAGAGACCCAGTACTTC.

The CDR3 DNA follows: TGTGCCAGCAGCCCGACAGTGAGTGAGCAGTTCTTC. It is translated as CASSPTVSEQFF. The rearrangement links TRBV7-8 to TRBJ2-1; TRBD1 might be the D (5 bases). V was cut by 5 bases and J by 9 bases, with 11 bases left in between. The CDR3 is 12 residues long. Germline V gene sequence: CDR1 SGHVS, CDR2 FQNEAQ.